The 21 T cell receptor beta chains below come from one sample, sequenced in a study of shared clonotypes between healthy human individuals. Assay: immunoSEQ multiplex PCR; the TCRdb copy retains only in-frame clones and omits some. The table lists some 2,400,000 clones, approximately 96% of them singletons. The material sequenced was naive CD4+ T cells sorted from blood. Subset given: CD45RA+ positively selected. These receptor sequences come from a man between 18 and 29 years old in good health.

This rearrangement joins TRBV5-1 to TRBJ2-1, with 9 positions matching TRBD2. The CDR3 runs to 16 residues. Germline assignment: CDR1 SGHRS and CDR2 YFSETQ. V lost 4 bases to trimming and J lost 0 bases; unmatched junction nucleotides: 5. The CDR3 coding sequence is TGCGCCAGCAGCGGATATAGCGGGAGCTCCTACAATGAGCAGTTCTTC. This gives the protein CASSGYSGSSYNEQFF.

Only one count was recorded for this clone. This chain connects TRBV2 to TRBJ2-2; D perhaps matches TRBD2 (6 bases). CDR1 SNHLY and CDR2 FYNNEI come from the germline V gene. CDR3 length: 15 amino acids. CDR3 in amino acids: CATKRGEAGTGELFF. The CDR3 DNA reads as TGTGCTACAAAAAGAGGGGAGGCAGGGACCGGGGAGCTGTTTTTT.

CDR3 sequence (DNA): TGTGCCAGCAGCTTGGGGGAGTACGAGCAGTACTTC. It translates to CASSLGEYEQYF. This chain joins TRBV5-4 and TRBJ2-7; D might be TRBD2 (5 bases). This CDR3 contains 12 residues. V shed 0 bases and J shed 4 bases, with 5 bases lying between them. Per the germline V gene, CDR1 is SGHNT and CDR2 is YYREEE (reference sequence).

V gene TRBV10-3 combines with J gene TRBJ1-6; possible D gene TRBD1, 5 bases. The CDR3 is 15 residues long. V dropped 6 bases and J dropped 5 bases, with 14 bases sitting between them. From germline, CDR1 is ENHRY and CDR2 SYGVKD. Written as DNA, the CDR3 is TGTGCCATCAGGGGGGAGGCAGCTAATAATTCACCCCTCCACTTT. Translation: CAIRGEAANNSPLHF.

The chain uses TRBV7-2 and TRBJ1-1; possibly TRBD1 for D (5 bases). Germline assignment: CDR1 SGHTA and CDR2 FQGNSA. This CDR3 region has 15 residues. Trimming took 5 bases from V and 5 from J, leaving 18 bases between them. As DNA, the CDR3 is TGTGCCAGCAGCACGTCGGGACTGCGATCGACTGAAGCTTTCTTT. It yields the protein CASSTSGLRSTEAFF. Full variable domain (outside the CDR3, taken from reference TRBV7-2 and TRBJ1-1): GAGVSQSPSNKVTEKGKDVELRCDPISGHTALYWYRQSLGQGLEFLIYFQGNSAPDKSGLPSDRFSAERTGGSVSTLTIQRTQQEDSAVYLCASSTSGLRSTEAFFGQGTRLTVV.

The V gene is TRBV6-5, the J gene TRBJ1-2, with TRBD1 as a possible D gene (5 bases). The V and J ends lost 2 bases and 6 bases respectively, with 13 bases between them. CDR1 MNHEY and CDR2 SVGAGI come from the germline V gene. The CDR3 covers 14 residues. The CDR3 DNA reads TGTGCCAGCAGTTACCGGGCAGGGAGGGATGGCTACACCTTC. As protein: CASSYRAGRDGYTF.

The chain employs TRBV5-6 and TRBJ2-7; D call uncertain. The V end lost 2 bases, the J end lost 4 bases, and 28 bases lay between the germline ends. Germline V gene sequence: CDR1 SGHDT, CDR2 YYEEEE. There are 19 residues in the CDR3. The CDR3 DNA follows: TGTGCCAGCAGCTTTTCCCCCTCCAACCGGGCCTCACTTTTATACGAGCAGTACTTC. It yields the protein CASSFSPSNRASLLYEQYF.

In DNA form, the CDR3 reads TGTGCCACCAGCAGAGATCACGGTTCCTACGAGCAGTACTTC. It yields the protein CATSRDHGSYEQYF. The V and J genes are TRBV15 and TRBJ2-7; D ambiguous. V gave up 0 bases and J gave up 1 base, with 7 bases separating them. Germline V lookup: CDR1 LNHNV, CDR2 YYDKDF (reference sequence). The CDR3 runs to 14 residues.

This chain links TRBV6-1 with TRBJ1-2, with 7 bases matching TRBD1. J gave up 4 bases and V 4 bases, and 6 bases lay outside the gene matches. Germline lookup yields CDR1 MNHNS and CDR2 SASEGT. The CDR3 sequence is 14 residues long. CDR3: CASSGMTGSYGYTF. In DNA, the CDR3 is TGTGCCAGCAGTGGAATGACAGGGAGCTATGGCTACACCTTC.

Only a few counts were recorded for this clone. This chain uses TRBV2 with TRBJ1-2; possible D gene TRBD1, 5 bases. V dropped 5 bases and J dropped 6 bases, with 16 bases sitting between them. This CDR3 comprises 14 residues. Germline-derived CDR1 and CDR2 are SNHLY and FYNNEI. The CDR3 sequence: CASSSTRGWDGYTF. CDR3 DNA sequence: TGTGCCAGCAGTAGTACGAGGGGATGGGATGGCTACACCTTC.

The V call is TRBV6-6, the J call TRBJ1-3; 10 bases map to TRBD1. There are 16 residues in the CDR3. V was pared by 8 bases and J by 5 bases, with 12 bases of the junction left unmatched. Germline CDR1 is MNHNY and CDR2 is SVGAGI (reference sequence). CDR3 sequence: CASGQGVDSIRNTIYF. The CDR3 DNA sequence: TGTGCCAGCGGACAGGGGGTAGATTCAATAAGAAACACCATATATTTT.

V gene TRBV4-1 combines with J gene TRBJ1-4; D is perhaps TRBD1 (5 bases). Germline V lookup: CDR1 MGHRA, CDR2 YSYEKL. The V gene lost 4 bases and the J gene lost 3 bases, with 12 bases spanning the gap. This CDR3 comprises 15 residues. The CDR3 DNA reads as TGCGCCAGCAGCCCCCGGGGGATCTCTAATGAAAAACTGTTTTTT. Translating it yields CASSPRGISNEKLFF.

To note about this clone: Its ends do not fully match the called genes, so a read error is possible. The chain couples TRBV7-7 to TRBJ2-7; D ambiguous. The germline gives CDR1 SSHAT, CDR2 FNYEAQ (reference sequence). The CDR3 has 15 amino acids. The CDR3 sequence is CASSLEPGLPYEQYF. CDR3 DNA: TGTGCTAGCAGCTTAGAGCCCGGGTTACCCTACGAGCAGTACTTC.

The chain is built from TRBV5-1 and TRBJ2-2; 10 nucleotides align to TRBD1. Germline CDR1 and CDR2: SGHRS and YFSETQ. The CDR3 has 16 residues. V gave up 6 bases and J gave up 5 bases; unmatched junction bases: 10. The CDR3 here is CASTPTGTGVTGELFF. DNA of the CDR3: TGCGCCAGCACCCCGACCGGGACAGGGGTGACCGGGGAGCTGTTTTTT.

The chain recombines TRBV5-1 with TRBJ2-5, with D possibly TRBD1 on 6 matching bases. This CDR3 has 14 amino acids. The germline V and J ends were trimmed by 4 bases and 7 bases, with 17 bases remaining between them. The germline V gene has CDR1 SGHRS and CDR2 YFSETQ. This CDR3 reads CASSPDSAGVTQYF. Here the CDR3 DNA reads TGCGCCAGCAGCCCGGACTCGGCAGGGGTGACCCAGTACTTC.

The CDR3 DNA reads TGCGCCAGCAGCTTGGGGTCCTCGGGACCGGTCTACGAGCAGTACTTC. It translates to CASSLGSSGPVYEQYF. This chain links TRBV5-1 with TRBJ2-7; either TRBD1 or TRBD2 may supply D (5 bases each). Germline assignment: CDR1 SGHRS and CDR2 YFSETQ. The V and J ends lost 0 bases and 3 bases respectively, with 16 bases between them. This CDR3 is 16 amino acids long.

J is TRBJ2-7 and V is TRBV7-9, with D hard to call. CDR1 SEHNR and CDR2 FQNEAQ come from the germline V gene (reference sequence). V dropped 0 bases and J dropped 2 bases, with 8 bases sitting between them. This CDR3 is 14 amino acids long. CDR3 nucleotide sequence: TGTGCCAGCAGCTTAGCGAGCCCTCCCTACGAGCAGTACTTC. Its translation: CASSLASPPYEQYF.

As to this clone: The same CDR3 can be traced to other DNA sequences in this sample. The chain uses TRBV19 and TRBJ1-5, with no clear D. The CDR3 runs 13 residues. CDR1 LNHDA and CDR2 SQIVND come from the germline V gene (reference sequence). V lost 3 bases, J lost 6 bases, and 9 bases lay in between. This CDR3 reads CASSMEGSQPQHF. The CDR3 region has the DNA TGTGCCAGTAGTATGGAGGGAAGTCAGCCCCAGCATTTT.

CDR3 DNA: TGTGCCAGCAGTTTATTAGGGTCGAACACCGGGGAGCTGTTTTTT. Amino acid sequence: CASSLLGSNTGELFF. The chain employs TRBV28 and TRBJ2-2; D call uncertain. Germline V lookup: CDR1 MDHEN, CDR2 SYDVKM. This CDR3 comprises 15 residues. Trimming took off 1 base at V and 0 bases at J, with 6 bases between the two ends.

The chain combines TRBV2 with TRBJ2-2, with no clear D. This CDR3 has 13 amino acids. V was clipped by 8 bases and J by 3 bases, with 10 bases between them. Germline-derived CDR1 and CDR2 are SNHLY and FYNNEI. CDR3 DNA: TGTGCCAGCGCCACCTACTACACCGGGGAGCTGTTTTTT. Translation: CASATYYTGELFF.

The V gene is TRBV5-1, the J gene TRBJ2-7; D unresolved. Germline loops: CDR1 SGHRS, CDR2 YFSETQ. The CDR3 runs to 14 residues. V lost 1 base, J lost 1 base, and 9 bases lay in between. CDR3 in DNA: TGCGCCAGCAGCTTGAGAATCCCTTCCTACGAGCAGTACTTC. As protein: CASSLRIPSYEQYF.